This T cell receptor (beta chain) was recovered during a study of T cell responses to AZD1222 COVID-19 vaccine. Study-level findings and limits: At baseline, seropositivity was found in only six or seven AZD1222 recipients.

Trimming removed 0 bases at V and 2 bases at J, with 8 bases between. This CDR3 has 14 residues. CDR1 and CDR2 (germline): MNHNY, SVGAGI (reference sequence). TCRdb keeps only in-frame clones here, not all; method: immunoSEQ multiplex PCR. The table includes about 140,000 clones, approximately 90% detected once. This clone was picked up one time. Its target is unknown. The source material was peripheral blood, sampled on day 0 of AZD1222 vaccination. The sequence derives from an adult in good health. The chain employs TRBV6-6 and TRBJ2-7; D is perhaps TRBD1 (5 bases). CDR3: CASSYSGPPYEQYF. The DNA for the CDR3 is TGTGCCAGCAGTTACTCGGGGCCCCCCTACGAGCAGTACTTC.